Presented here are 30 T cell receptor beta chains from one specimen sequenced in a study of cytomegalovirus exposure and HLA in healthy donors. 60 Vbeta and 13 Jbeta primers were used in PCR. Sequenced by immunoSEQ multiplex PCR; TCRdb stores in-frame clones only, minus some. The table shows 100,000 to 150,000 clones, with over 65% occurring only once. The sequencing input was PBMCs. The receptors come from a woman between 40 and 55 years old in good health and CMV-seronegative.

The chain carries TRBV28 and TRBJ2-6; TRBD2 agrees at 8 bases. Trimming took 5 bases from V and 4 from J; bases not matched to a gene: 13. This CDR3 region has 18 residues. The germline V gene has CDR1 MDHEN and CDR2 SYDVKM. CDR3 in DNA: TGTGCCAGCAGTCGATACAGCGGGAGACTGGGAGGGGCCAACGTCCTGACTTTC. Amino acid sequence: CASSRYSGRLGGANVLTF.

The rearrangement joins TRBV4-2 to TRBJ2-1; a possible D gene is TRBD2 (5 bases). The CDR3 consists of 15 residues. Per the germline V gene, CDR1 is LGHNA and CDR2 is YNFKEQ. Trimming left V 4 bases short and J 2 bases short, with 12 bases between. The CDR3 sequence: CASSRERSTYNEQFF. DNA for the CDR3: TGTGCCAGCAGCCGGGAGCGGAGCACCTACAATGAGCAGTTCTTC.

The rearrangement links TRBV21-1 to TRBJ2-7; the DNA was not compared with TRBD2, the D call given in the table. TRBV21-1 represents a pseudogene. CDR3 length: 17 amino acids. The CDR3 reads CASSNLGLVAGMNEQYF. The CDR3 region has the DNA TGTGCCAGCAGCAACCTCGGGTTGGTAGCGGGAATGAACGAGCAGTACTTC.

This sequence joins TRBV6-5 and TRBJ1-3; D is undetermined. Trimming cost V 6 bases and J 0 bases, with 9 bases left between them. The CDR3 extends over 14 amino acids. Germline V gene lookup returns CDR1 MNHEY and CDR2 SVGAGI. The CDR3 sequence: CASRTPDSGNTIYF. The CDR3 region has the DNA TGTGCCAGCAGGACACCTGACTCTGGAAACACCATATATTTT.

The chain joins TRBV6-1 to TRBJ1-2; TRBD1 might be the D (5 bases). CDR3 length equals 15 residues. V dropped 3 bases and J dropped 6 bases, with 17 bases sitting between them. The V gene's germline CDR1 is MNHNS and CDR2 SASEGT. CDR3 coding DNA: TGTGCCAGCAGTGACCATGGGGGGTGGGAAAATGGCTACACCTTC. Its protein product is CASSDHGGWENGYTF.

The CDR3 sequence: CASSLTRGPGNTIYF. CDR3 bases: TGCGCCAGCAGCTTGACCAGGGGGCCTGGAAACACCATATATTTT. The gene calls are TRBV5-1 and TRBJ1-3; 8 bases match TRBD1. V trimming: 1 base; J trimming: 2 bases; junction bases outside the gene matches: 2. This CDR3 comprises 15 residues. Germline V gene sequence: CDR1 SGHRS, CDR2 YFSETQ.

This sequence joins TRBV7-9 and TRBJ2-7, with a possible D match to TRBD2 (6 bases). The CDR3 sequence is 18 residues long. Trimming cost V 6 bases and J 2 bases, with 26 bases left between them. Per the germline V gene, CDR1 is SEHNR and CDR2 is FQNEAQ (reference sequence). The DNA of the CDR3 is TGTGCCAGCAGGCCGTTCTTTGGGACTCAGGATACGGCCTACGAGCAGTACTTC. The encoded protein is CASRPFFGTQDTAYEQYF.

The rearrangement links TRBV28 to TRBJ1-1; D uncertain. The CDR3 runs 14 residues. CDR1 and CDR2 (germline): MDHEN, SYDVKM. With 1 base removed from V and 1 base from J, the gap between germline ends came to 7 bases. For the CDR3, the DNA is TGTGCCAGCAGTTTATTCTCTACGAACACTGAAGCTTTCTTT. It yields the protein CASSLFSTNTEAFF.

J is TRBJ2-2 and V is TRBV7-9; D possibly corresponds to TRBD1 (6 bases). Germline CDR1 and CDR2: SEHNR and FQNEAQ (reference sequence). V dropped 1 base and J dropped 5 bases, with 17 bases sitting between them. The length of the CDR3 is 17 residues. The CDR3 DNA is TGTGCCAGCAGCTTAGAACTGGGTCAGGGGCGGACCGGGGAGCTGTTTTTT. Protein sequence: CASSLELGQGRTGELFF. Complete variable domain (other parts from reference TRBV7-9 and TRBJ2-2): DTGVSQNPRHKITKRGQNVTFRCDPISEHNRLYWYRQTLGQGPEFLTYFQNEAQLEKSRLLSDRFSAERPKGSFSTLEIQRTEQGDSAMYLCASSLELGQGRTGELFFGEGSRLTVL.

The genes are TRBV27 and TRBJ2-1; TRBD2 aligns across 14 bases. V gave up 4 bases and J gave up 4 bases; unmatched junction bases: 12. The CDR3 consists of 19 residues. In germline, CDR1 is MNHEY, CDR2 SMNVEV (reference sequence). The CDR3 DNA follows: TGTGCCAGCAGTTCTGTTAGGTGGACTAGCGGGAGGAATTACAATGAGCAGTTCTTC. Its protein is CASSSVRWTSGRNYNEQFF.

As DNA, the CDR3 is TGTGCCAGGCGCAAAAGAGGAGCGCCCCTATTAAATTTTCAGTACTTC. As protein: CARRKRGAPLLNFQYF. This sequence joins TRBV21-1 and TRBJ2-7; whether TRBD2, the table's D call, matches the DNA was not checked. TRBV21-1 is flagged as a pseudogene. The CDR3 runs 16 residues.

This chain links TRBV7-8 with TRBJ2-3, with 13 bases lining up with TRBD2. CDR3 length equals 18 residues. Per germline, CDR1 SGHVS and CDR2 FQNEAQ. Germline trimming cut 6 bases from V and 0 bases from J; bases unmatched to any gene: 9. The chain's CDR3 is CASRKRLAGGRSTDTQYF. The CDR3 DNA sequence: TGTGCCAGCAGGAAAAGACTAGCGGGAGGCCGCAGCACAGATACGCAGTATTTT.

The rearrangement links TRBV7-2 to TRBJ2-1; a possible D gene is TRBD2 (6 bases). CDR1 is SGHTA and CDR2 is FQGNSA in the germline V gene. The CDR3 has 16 amino acids. The V gene lost 5 bases and the J gene lost 6 bases, with 20 bases spanning the gap. This CDR3 is CASSMISGSSFNEQFF. CDR3 nucleotides: TGTGCCAGCAGCATGATTAGCGGAAGTAGCTTCAATGAGCAGTTCTTC.

CDR3 sequence reads: CASSYSGQGYQPQHF. Here the CDR3 DNA reads TGTGCCAGCAGTTACTCGGGACAGGGTTATCAGCCCCAGCATTTT. The chain uses TRBV6-5 and TRBJ1-5, with TRBD1 matching 9 bases. The CDR3 length is 15 residues. Germline loops: CDR1 MNHEY, CDR2 SVGAGI. V was clipped by 0 bases and J by 5 bases; unmatched bases: 2.

The chain combines TRBV5-1 with TRBJ2-3, with 9 bases fitting TRBD1. CDR1 is SGHRS and CDR2 is YFSETQ in the germline V gene. The CDR3 runs to 15 residues. V dropped 0 bases and J dropped 4; count of bases not matched to a gene: 3. CDR3 amino acids: CASSLATGGPDTQYF. The CDR3 DNA reads TGCGCCAGCAGCTTGGCGACAGGGGGTCCAGATACGCAGTATTTT. The full variable domain, its missing parts supplied by reference TRBV5-1 and TRBJ2-3, is KAGVTQTPRYLIKTRGQQVTLSCSPISGHRSVSWYQQTPGQGLQFLFEYFSETQRNKGNFPGRFSGRQFSNSRSEMNVSTLELGDSALYLCASSLATGGPDTQYFGPGTRLTVL.

The V and J genes are TRBV28 and TRBJ2-1, with a tentative D call TRBD2 (7 bases). Trimming stripped 5 bases from V and 0 bases from J, with 14 bases between. Germline V gene data show CDR1 as MDHEN and CDR2 as SYDVKM. The CDR3 contains 16 residues. The CDR3 is CASSASGGSSYNEQFF. The CDR3 DNA follows: TGTGCCAGCAGTGCCTCGGGGGGCAGCTCCTACAATGAGCAGTTCTTC.

This clone was observed a single time. The chain combines TRBV6-1 with TRBJ2-5, with TRBD2 matching over 8 bases. Trimming at V came to 0 bases and at J to 5 bases, leaving 8 bases not matched to a gene. Germline CDR1 MNHNS, CDR2 SASEGT. The CDR3 runs 16 residues. This chain's CDR3 is CASSEAVKSGGETQYF. DNA of the CDR3: TGTGCCAGCAGTGAAGCGGTAAAGTCGGGAGGGGAGACCCAGTACTTC.

This chain links TRBV5-5 with TRBJ1-5; D is ambiguous. The CDR3 totals 17 residues. Trimming shortened V by 9 bases and J by 0 bases, and 22 bases separated the two germline ends. Germline assignment: CDR1 SGHKS and CDR2 YYEKEE (reference sequence). DNA for the CDR3: TGTGCCAACCAAATATTCGAGGCTGGGTCTAGCAATCAGCCCCAGCATTTT. Translating gives CANQIFEAGSSNQPQHF.

V usage is TRBV7-2 and J usage is TRBJ2-1, with TRBD1 matching 11 bases. Germline V gene sequence: CDR1 SGHTA, CDR2 FQGNSA. The CDR3 loop spans 15 amino acids. Trimming at V came to 4 bases and at J to 2 bases, leaving 1 base not matched to a gene. The CDR3 nucleotides are TGTGCCAGCAGCTGGACAGGGGGCGCCTACAATGAGCAGTTCTTC. Its translation: CASSWTGGAYNEQFF.

The chain links TRBV7-2 to TRBJ2-3; 10 nucleotides match TRBD2. The germline gives CDR1 SGHTA, CDR2 FQGNSA. The CDR3 contains 17 residues. The V gene end was trimmed by 1 base and the J gene end by 2 bases; junction bases not matched to a gene: 6. The chain's CDR3 is CASSLGPLAGYTDTQYF. DNA of the CDR3: TGTGCCAGCAGCTTAGGCCCACTAGCGGGGTACACAGATACGCAGTATTTT.

The chain joins TRBV28 to TRBJ1-5, with TRBD1 identical over 8 bases. The junction had 9 bases not matched to a gene; V was cut back by 7 bases and J by 4 bases. This CDR3 spans 15 amino acids. CDR1 and CDR2 from the germline V gene are MDHEN and SYDVKM. CDR3: CASIKGTGFNQPQHF. The CDR3 DNA follows: TGTGCCAGCATAAAAGGGACAGGATTTAATCAGCCCCAGCATTTT.

This clone was picked up one time. This chain links TRBV28 with TRBJ2-5; TRBD1 might be the D (5 bases). The J call may be faulty, since TRBJ2-7 better matches the DNA end. In germline, CDR1 is MDHEN, CDR2 SYDVKM. The CDR3 contains 16 residues. The CDR3 here is CASSLPQGSRADEQYF. CDR3 DNA sequence: TGTGCCAGCAGTTTACCTCAGGGTTCACGGGCGGACGAGCAGTACTTC.

The CDR3, as DNA: TGTGCCAGCAGCCAAGGACAGGGGTTTGACGAGCAGTACTTC. Amino acid sequence: CASSQGQGFDEQYF. V usage is TRBV4-2 and J usage is TRBJ2-7, with 8 bases that match TRBD1. CDR1 and CDR2 from the germline V gene are LGHNA and YNFKEQ. The length of the CDR3 is 14 residues. Trimming removed 1 base from V and 5 bases from J; junction bases left unmatched: 4.

This sequence joins TRBV11-2 and TRBJ2-5; TRBD1 agrees at 8 bases. TRBJ2-7 explains the end of the DNA better; the J call may be wrong. CDR3 length: 15 amino acids. Germline CDR1 is SGHAT and CDR2 is FQNNGV. The CDR3 DNA sequence: TGTGCCAGCAGCTTAGGGGGACAGGTATCCTACGAGCAGTACTTC. Translating it yields CASSLGGQVSYEQYF.

The chain joins TRBV28 to TRBJ1-4, with a possible D match to TRBD1 (5 bases). Trimming pared 8 bases from V and 2 bases from J, leaving 12 bases between. The CDR3 is 14 residues long. The germline V gene encodes CDR1 MDHEN and CDR2 SYDVKM. CDR3 region: CASVHRFTNEKLFF. Written as DNA, the CDR3 is TGTGCCAGCGTACACAGGTTCACTAATGAAAAACTGTTTTTT.

This clone has more than one count but fewer than ten. The chain joins TRBV19 to TRBJ1-1; 9 bases are shared with TRBD1. Germline lookup yields CDR1 LNHDA and CDR2 SQIVND (reference sequence). The CDR3 is 15 amino acids. Germline trimming cut 5 bases from V and 5 bases from J; bases unmatched to any gene: 9. CDR3 residues: CASSAQQGARTEAFF. The DNA of the CDR3 is TGTGCCAGTAGTGCGCAACAGGGGGCAAGAACTGAAGCTTTCTTT.

The chain has TRBV5-6 and TRBJ1-1; 11 bases line up with TRBD1. Germline V CDR1 and CDR2: SGHDT, YYEEEE. There are 15 residues in the CDR3. V lost 3 bases and J lost 9; bases outside the gene matches: 10. This CDR3 reads CASSWGQGEIVQAFF. Here the CDR3 DNA reads TGTGCCAGCAGCTGGGGACAGGGGGAGATAGTTCAAGCTTTCTTT.

The V call is TRBV7-9, the J call TRBJ1-1; D might be TRBD1 (6 bases). This CDR3 spans 13 amino acids. CDR1 is SEHNR, CDR2 FQNEAQ, per germline (reference sequence). V shed 4 bases and J shed 4 bases, with 10 bases lying between them. The CDR3 is CASSSQGFTEAFF. CDR3 DNA sequence: TGTGCCAGCAGCTCTCAGGGGTTCACTGAAGCTTTCTTT.

V and J are TRBV11-2 and TRBJ2-5; possible D gene TRBD2, 6 bases. The CDR3 is 13 residues long. Germline loops: CDR1 SGHAT, CDR2 FQNNGV. Trimming pared 8 bases from V and 11 bases from J, leaving 21 bases between. The CDR3: CASAAYQTGEQYF. In DNA, the CDR3 is TGTGCCAGCGCAGCATATCAAACGGGAGAGCAGTACTTC.

The CDR3 region is CANEAGISYEQYF. CDR3 in DNA: TGTGCCAATGAGGCGGGGATCTCCTACGAGCAGTACTTC. This chain connects TRBV19 to TRBJ2-7; TRBD2 is a possible D gene (6 bases). The V gene's germline CDR1 is LNHDA and CDR2 SQIVND (reference sequence). Trimming stripped 10 bases from V and 0 bases from J, with 13 bases between. The CDR3 is 13 amino acids.